This TCR beta chain was profiled in a study of cytomegalovirus exposure and HLA in healthy donors. Study-level information: Previous work identified roughly 120 million unique TCR beta sequences from some 170 million T cells. Study-level results: Sequence variants that were highly shared formed a cluster that was likely a sequencing artifact.

Germline V gene sequence: CDR1 SGDLS, CDR2 YYNGEE. V shed 0 bases and J shed 3 bases, with 10 bases lying between them. The CDR3 sequence is 14 residues long. As regards this clone: Its antigen is not identified.

Vbeta (60) and Jbeta (13) primers were used in the PCR. Profiled with immunoSEQ multiplex PCR; TCRdb holds only in-frame clones, not every one. The repertoire holds around 140,000 clones, with 70% to 80% as singletons. The chain uses TRBV9 and TRBJ2-7, with D possibly TRBD1 on 7 matching bases. The clonotype originates from a woman aged 18-30 years in good health and CMV-seropositive. Sequenced input: PBMCs. CDR3 in DNA: TGTGCCAGCAGCGTAGACAGGGGAGGCTACGAGCAGTACTTC. Translated: CASSVDRGGYEQYF.